Below are 6 T cell receptor beta chains sequenced from a single sample in a study of cytomegalovirus exposure and HLA in healthy donors (dated by TCRdb to 2015 to 2018). The method behind the library was the immunoSEQ multiplex PCR assay. For the multiplex PCR, a mixture combining 60 forward primers for TCR Vbeta segments and 13 reverse primers for TCR Jbeta segments was used. TCRdb mirrors the immuneACCESS table, restricted to in-frame sequences. Some clones are absent from its copies; in checked studies, under half trace to an unresolved V gene, and the reason for the others is unknown. This sample has about 150,000 clones in its table, and around four fifths of those were observed once. The top ten clonotypes cover about 1.5% of the sample. The sample consisted of PBMCs. These receptors came from a male donor in good health and CMV-seronegative.

The rearrangement joins TRBV7-9 to TRBJ2-7, with D maybe TRBD1 (5 bases). Germline CDR1 SEHNR, CDR2 FQNEAQ (reference sequence). The CDR3 is 14 residues long. Trimming took 4 bases from V and 0 from J, leaving 10 bases between them. The CDR3 spells CASSSVRVSYEQYF. In DNA, the CDR3 is TGTGCCAGCAGCTCGGTCAGGGTCTCCTACGAGCAGTACTTC.

This chain links TRBV4-3 with TRBJ1-4; 11 bases are shared with TRBD1. CDR1 and CDR2 from the germline V gene are LGHNA and YSLEER. J gave up 5 bases and V 0 bases, and 5 bases lay outside the gene matches. This CDR3 is 17 amino acids long. CDR3 DNA sequence: TGCGCCAGCAGCCAAGATGGGACAGGGGGTAAAAATGAAAAACTGTTTTTT. Its translation: CASSQDGTGGKNEKLFF.

The table lists this clone with a few counts. Written as DNA, the CDR3 is TGCGCCAGCAGCCAAGCCCTCTACACGGGGGGAGCTTTCTTT. This encodes CASSQALYTGGAFF. The chain has TRBV4-1 and TRBJ1-1; D is possibly TRBD1 (5 bases). The V end was cut by 1 base, the J end by 10 bases, with 16 bases between. Germline CDR1 is MGHRA and CDR2 is YSYEKL. CDR3 length: 14 residues.

This clone turned up a few times. V is TRBV4-2 and J is TRBJ2-3; 9 nucleotides agree with TRBD1. The germline gives CDR1 LGHNA, CDR2 YNFKEQ. The CDR3 length is 15 residues. The V segment lost 0 bases and the J segment 3 bases; nucleotides outside the gene matches: 1. The CDR3, as DNA: TGTGCCAGCAGCCAAGATGACAGGGGGACAGATACGCAGTATTTT. This translates into CASSQDDRGTDTQYF.

This clone occurred once. V gene TRBV4-1 combines with J gene TRBJ2-1; 10 bases fit TRBD2. Germline CDR1 reads MGHRA; CDR2 reads YSYEKL. V lost 1 base, J lost 4 bases, and 4 bases stayed unmatched. The CDR3 spans 16 residues. The CDR3 loop reads CASSQVIAGGYNEQFF. CDR3 DNA sequence: TGCGCCAGCAGCCAAGTCATAGCGGGAGGTTACAATGAGCAGTTCTTC.

The chain couples TRBV5-6 to TRBJ2-3, with 10 bases aligning to TRBD1. V gave up 0 bases and J gave up 5 bases; unmatched junction bases: 6. Germline loops: CDR1 SGHDT, CDR2 YYEEEE. There are 16 residues in the CDR3. The CDR3 DNA follows: TGTGCCAGCAGCTTGGCGGGGACAGGGGTAGTAGATACGCAGTATTTT. As protein: CASSLAGTGVVDTQYF.